This TCR beta chain originates from a study of PD-L1 blockade in urothelial cancer. About the study: It was around 2014 that patients started atezolizumab at 1,200 mg intravenously every 3 weeks. Men with urothelial cancer arising in the bladder made up about 90% of the roughly 29 patients. The number of prior chemotherapy regimens per patient was 0 to 3.

The V gene end was trimmed by 4 bases and the J gene end by 1 base; junction bases not matched to a gene: 1. The germline CDR1 and CDR2 sequences are MNHNS and SASEGT. The CDR3 is 15 residues long. Each PCR had synthetic TCR analog templates added to it as a spike-in. The method was immunoSEQ multiplex PCR; TCRdb's version includes in-frame clones alone and lacks a portion of them. Among under 120,000 clones listed, around 82% were seen once. The receptor was derived from a man aged 45-60 years with urothelial cancer. The material sequenced was PBMCs, taken around atezolizumab (anti-PD-L1) treatment. The chain carries TRBV6-1 and TRBJ2-1, with 10 bases aligning to TRBD2. Here the CDR3 reads CASSGTSGSYNEQFF. The CDR3 bases are TGTGCCAGCAGTGGGACTAGCGGATCCTACAATGAGCAGTTCTTC.